This T cell receptor beta chain derives from a study of T cells in Graves' hyperthyroidism and ophthalmopathy. RNA transcripts gave rise to amplified TCR beta CDR3 regions. A set of HTBI primers served as the primers for a first-round RT-PCR of the TCR CDR3. Using its own MiXCR run on the multiplex PCR reads, TCRdb lists one record per CDR3 protein. In the table there are a few hundred thousand distinct CDR3 sequences, roughly 15% of which are singletons. Deletions cut 1 base from V and 0 bases from J, with 7 bases between. Per the germline V gene, CDR1 is DFQATT and CDR2 is SNEGSKA (reference sequence). The CDR3 loop spans 15 amino acids. This clonotype was detected only a few times.

The material sequenced was blood. The V call is TRBV20-1, the J call TRBJ1-6; D remains ambiguous. The sequence was collected from a woman aged 40 to 50 with Graves' hyperthyroidism that later progressed to Graves' ophthalmopathy. The CDR3 here is CSARVSDSYNSPLHF. DNA for the CDR3: TGCAGTGCTAGAGTCAGCGACTCCTATAATTCACCCCTCCACTTT.